This T cell receptor beta chain was obtained from a study of PD-1 blockade in classical Hodgkin lymphoma. Time point specified: cycle 4 day 1 (C4D1), after 6 weeks of nivolumab. Each patient experienced a relapse that followed autologous stem cell transplantation, and brentuximab vedotin exposure varied. Relapsed/refractory classical Hodgkin lymphoma patients had complete, partial or progressive responses. Germline lookup yields CDR1 SGHTA and CDR2 FQGNSA. The CDR3 length is 16 residues. Deletions cut 1 base from V and 7 bases from J, with 17 bases between. The repertoire was sequenced with immunoSEQ multiplex PCR; TCRdb's copy has only in-frame clones and lacks some. The sample contains some 100,000 clones, 85% to 95% of which appear only once.

This chain links TRBV7-2 with TRBJ2-1; the D is unclear. The sequence derives from a human donor with classical Hodgkin lymphoma. The sample was peripheral blood mononuclear cells (PBMCs), taken before the fourth cycle of nivolumab. The CDR3 nucleotides are TGTGCCAGCAGCTTAGGTAAGGATCTCAGTTTTAATGAGCAGTTCTTC. This codes for CASSLGKDLSFNEQFF.